One and the same sample provided the 3 T cell receptor beta chains below, sequenced in a study of identical twins. TCRdb ran MiXCR on the 5' RACE reads and lists one entry per CDR3 protein. The sample has roughly 720,000 distinct CDR3 sequences; 15% to 20% are singletons. The data also belong to a second study, concerning T cells expressing NK-cell markers.

The sequenced material came from PBMCs. These TCRs come from a woman under 30 in good health.

This clonotype was observed many times. CDR3 sequence (DNA): TGTGCCAGCAGTTTTGGACAGGGAGTCTACGAGCAGTACTTC. Protein sequence: CASSFGQGVYEQYF. The genes are TRBV6-5 and TRBJ2-7; 8 bases are a match to TRBD1. V lost 4 bases and J lost 3; bases outside the gene matches: 5. CDR1 is MNHEY, CDR2 SVGAGI, per germline. CDR3 length: 14 residues.

This clonotype occurred a few times. V is TRBV7-9 and J is TRBJ2-1, with 13 bases identical to TRBD2. Trimming cost V 5 bases and J 8 bases; bases outside gene matches: 6. The germline V gene has CDR1 SEHNR and CDR2 FQNEAQ (reference sequence). The CDR3 is 15 amino acids. The CDR3 region is CASSAGLAGLDEQFF. The CDR3 region has the DNA TGTGCCAGCAGCGCGGGACTAGCGGGATTAGATGAGCAGTTCTTC.

The V and J genes are TRBV5-6 and TRBJ2-1, with D unclear. From germline, CDR1 is SGHDT and CDR2 YYEEEE. The CDR3 length is 12 residues. V lost 4 bases, J lost 10 bases, and 12 bases lay in between. The CDR3, as DNA: TGTGCCAGCAGCGTACCCACCGGAGAGCAGTTCTTC. Translation: CASSVPTGEQFF.